This passage covers 24 T cell receptor beta chains from one sample sequenced in a study of blood T cell repertoires in COVID-19 (dated by TCRdb to between 2020 and 2021). The method was the immunoSEQ multiplex PCR assay. Held by TCRdb, this immuneACCESS table contains in-frame sequences only and omits some clones. Under half of the omission traces to an unresolved V gene where checked; the cause of the rest is unknown. This sample comprises roughly 250,000 clones, 80% to 85% of them detected only once. 15% to 19% of the sample goes to the ten largest clones. The sequenced material came from peripheral blood. These receptors were collected from a person aged 70 to 80 with COVID-19, enrolled during active disease.

The chain combines TRBV7-8 with TRBJ1-6; no definite D call. This CDR3 has 14 residues. Germline V gene sequence: CDR1 SGHVS, CDR2 FQNEAQ. The V end was cut by 5 bases, the J end by 9 bases, with 14 bases between. CDR3: CASSAGFGISPLHF. In nucleotides, the CDR3 is TGTGCCAGCAGCGCGGGGTTTGGAATTTCACCCCTCCACTTT.

V gene TRBV7-2 combines with J gene TRBJ1-4; no definite D call. The CDR3 has 15 residues. Trimming took 5 bases from V and 4 from J, leaving 14 bases between them. CDR1 is SGHTA, CDR2 FQGNSA, per germline. The chain's CDR3 is CASSPTGSSNEKLFF. The CDR3 DNA follows: TGTGCCAGCAGCCCGACGGGATCGAGTAATGAAAAACTGTTTTTT.

The CDR3 nucleotides read TGTGCCAGCAGCTTGGTGGGGCAAAGGGAGACCCAGTACTTC. Translated: CASSLVGQRETQYF. V and J are TRBV5-4 and TRBJ2-5; tentatively, D is TRBD1 (5 bases). Between the trimmed V and J ends, which lost 0 bases and 5 bases, there was a span of 11 bases. Per the germline V gene, CDR1 is SGHNT and CDR2 is YYREEE (reference sequence). This CDR3 spans 14 amino acids.

This clone has only one observation. J is TRBJ1-5 and V is TRBV28; 9 nucleotides line up with TRBD1. Germline assignment: CDR1 MDHEN and CDR2 SYDVKM. CDR3 length: 16 residues. V gave up 2 bases and J gave up 0 bases; unmatched junction bases: 2. CDR3 sequence (DNA): TGTGCCAGCAGTTTAGGGGGACAGGGTAGCAATCAGCCCCAGCATTTT. Amino acid sequence: CASSLGGQGSNQPQHF.

The V gene is TRBV4-2, the J gene TRBJ1-3, with 7 bases fitting TRBD1. CDR1 LGHNA and CDR2 YNFKEQ come from the germline V gene. Trimming removed 2 bases from V and 0 bases from J; junction bases left unmatched: 4. The CDR3 sequence is 16 residues long. CDR3 in amino acids: CASSQPGTDSGNTIYF. Written as DNA, the CDR3 is TGTGCCAGCAGCCAACCCGGGACAGACTCTGGAAACACCATATATTTT.

The chain couples TRBV10-1 to TRBJ2-3, with 11 nucleotides matching TRBD2. Looked up from germline, CDR1 is WNHNN and CDR2 is SYGVQD (reference sequence). This CDR3 is 18 amino acids long. V shed 7 bases, J shed 4 bases, and the junction held 16 bases outside the gene matches. CDR3 in amino acids: CASTFVPLLAGVSDTQYF. The CDR3 DNA reads as TGCGCCAGCACCTTCGTCCCCTTACTAGCGGGAGTCTCAGATACGCAGTATTTT.

This clone showed up just once. The chain recombines TRBV14 with TRBJ2-3; possibly TRBD2 for D (6 bases). Germline values: CDR1 SGHDN, CDR2 FVKESK. This CDR3 is 17 amino acids long. The V end lost 2 bases, the J end lost 2 bases, and 17 bases lay between the germline ends. The CDR3 loop reads CASSQNNLGLTTDTQYF. CDR3 bases: TGTGCCAGCAGCCAAAACAACCTGGGACTGACCACAGATACGCAGTATTTT.

V and J are TRBV3-1 (or the pseudogene TRBV3-2) and TRBJ2-1; 7 bases line up with TRBD1. This CDR3 has 14 residues. Germline loops: CDR1 LGHDT, CDR2 YNNKEL (reference sequence). Trimming removed 8 bases from V and 7 bases from J; junction bases left unmatched: 11. CDR3 nucleotide sequence: TGTGCCAGCGGGGAAGGGACAGAAATAAATGAGCAGTTCTTC. It yields the protein CASGEGTEINEQFF.

The gene calls are TRBV5-1 and TRBJ2-3; 16 nucleotides line up with TRBD2. Looked up from germline, CDR1 is SGHRS and CDR2 is YFSETQ. CDR3 length: 20 amino acids. V was clipped by 0 bases and J by 5 bases; unmatched bases: 12. Written as DNA, the CDR3 is TGCGCCAGCAGCTTGGACCCGGCCGGGACTAGCGGGAGGGCCGTAGATACGCAGTATTTT. Translating gives CASSLDPAGTSGRAVDTQYF.

The genes are TRBV20-1 and TRBJ2-1, with 12 bases lining up with TRBD2. This CDR3 comprises 17 residues. Germline loops: CDR1 DFQATT, CDR2 SNEGSKA (reference sequence). V lost 3 bases, J lost 4 bases, and 10 bases stayed unmatched. CDR3 nucleotides: TGCAGTGCTAGTTCTAGCGGGAGGGCCAATGGGTACAATGAGCAGTTCTTC. This codes for CSASSSGRANGYNEQFF.

The CDR3 is CASSPGTVYGYTF. CDR3 bases: TGTGCCAGCAGCCCCGGGACAGTCTATGGCTACACCTTC. This chain connects TRBV5-6 to TRBJ1-2; TRBD1 matches at 7 bases. This CDR3 spans 13 amino acids. From germline, CDR1 is SGHDT and CDR2 YYEEEE. V gave up 4 bases and J gave up 4 bases; unmatched junction bases: 4.

The chain uses TRBV11-2 and TRBJ1-5; 12 bases line up with TRBD1. The CDR3 spans 15 residues. The germline gives CDR1 SGHAT, CDR2 FQNNGV. V trimming: 4 bases; J trimming: 6 bases; junction bases outside the gene matches: 4. The CDR3 sequence is CASSSGQGARQPQHF. The DNA for the CDR3 is TGTGCCAGCAGCTCGGGACAGGGGGCGCGTCAGCCCCAGCATTTT.

The chain uses TRBV10-3 and TRBJ2-7; TRBD2 agrees at 11 bases. From germline, CDR1 is ENHRY and CDR2 SYGVKD. Germline trimming cut 4 bases from V and 3 bases from J; bases unmatched to any gene: 14. CDR3 length: 18 amino acids. Here the CDR3 DNA reads TGTGCCATCAGTGGCGAGGGACTAGCGGCCCTGACCCGCTACGAGCAGTACTTC. Protein: CAISGEGLAALTRYEQYF.

The chain recombines TRBV11-3 with TRBJ2-1; 10 nucleotides align to TRBD2. Germline CDR1 SGHNT, CDR2 YENEEA. J gave up 10 bases and V 1 base, and 10 bases lay outside the gene matches. The CDR3 contains 16 residues. In DNA, the CDR3 is TGTGCCAGCAGCTTAGGGACCCTAGCGGGAGAAGGAGAGCAGTTCTTC. Translating it yields CASSLGTLAGEGEQFF. The full variable domain, its missing parts supplied by reference TRBV11-3 and TRBJ2-1, is EAGVVQSPRYKIIEKKQPVAFWCNPISGHNTLYWYLQNLGQGPELLIRYENEEAVDDSQLPKDRFSAERLKGVDSTLKIQPAELGDSAVYLCASSLGTLAGEGEQFFGPGTRLTVL.

The rearrangement uses TRBV9 and TRBJ2-1, with TRBD2 identical over 7 bases. From germline, CDR1 is SGDLS and CDR2 YYNGEE. V dropped 3 bases and J dropped 8; count of bases not matched to a gene: 20. The CDR3 is 18 amino acids. In DNA, the CDR3 is TGTGCCAGCAGCGCCAACCTCGAGGGACTATCACTCGGGTATGAGCAGTTCTTC. Protein: CASSANLEGLSLGYEQFF.

J is TRBJ2-7 and V is TRBV6-5; TRBD1 agrees at 12 bases. Germline values: CDR1 MNHEY, CDR2 SVGAGI. With 7 bases clipped from V and 6 bases from J, the junction kept 10 bases outside the gene matches. The CDR3 loop spans 15 amino acids. CDR3 loop: CASKNPGQGASEQYF. In DNA form, the CDR3 reads TGTGCCAGCAAAAACCCGGGACAGGGGGCGTCCGAGCAGTACTTC.

The chain uses TRBV11-2 and TRBJ2-1; 7 bases are shared with TRBD2. V shed 7 bases and J 9 bases; nucleotides not matched to a gene: 18. This CDR3 has 16 residues. Looked up from germline, CDR1 is SGHAT and CDR2 is FQNNGV. CDR3 bases: TGTGCCAGCAACGATCCCGGGGCGGGAGCTCGTAGTGAGCAGTTCTTC. This translates into CASNDPGAGARSEQFF.

This rearrangement joins TRBV3-1 (or the pseudogene TRBV3-2) to TRBJ2-7; no clear D gene. Trimming shortened V by 0 bases and J by 2 bases, and 8 bases separated the two germline ends. Per the germline V gene, CDR1 is LGHDT and CDR2 is YNNKEL (reference sequence). The CDR3 is 14 amino acids. CDR3 sequence reads: CASSQEHETYEQYF. CDR3 nucleotide sequence: TGTGCCAGCAGCCAAGAACACGAAACCTACGAGCAGTACTTC.

This rearrangement joins TRBV5-8 to TRBJ2-1; possible D gene TRBD1, 5 bases. Germline assignment: CDR1 SGHTS and CDR2 YDEGEE. Between the trimmed V and J ends, which lost 4 bases and 5 bases, there was a span of 10 bases. The CDR3 length is 13 residues. CDR3 region: CASSTTAHNEQFF. The CDR3 region has the DNA TGTGCCAGCAGCACGACAGCCCACAATGAGCAGTTCTTC. Filled out from reference TRBV5-8 and TRBJ2-1, the complete variable domain reads EAGVTQSPTHLIKTRGQQATLRCSPISGHTSVYWYQQALGLGLQFLLWYDEGEERNRGNFPPRFSGRQFPNYSSELNVNALELEDSALYLCASSTTAHNEQFFGPGTRLTVL.

This chain uses TRBV6-5 with TRBJ2-2, with no clear D. Germline values: CDR1 MNHEY, CDR2 SVGAGI. Trimming removed 8 bases at V and 6 bases at J, with 7 bases between. This CDR3 comprises 11 residues. CDR3 protein: CASRASGELFF. The CDR3 coding sequence is TGTGCCAGCCGCGCCTCCGGGGAGCTGTTTTTT.

The rearrangement uses TRBV5-1 and TRBJ2-5; 9 nucleotides align to TRBD2. With V trimmed by 0 bases and J by 3 bases, 9 bases remained unmatched. In germline, CDR1 is SGHRS, CDR2 YFSETQ. The CDR3 sequence is 17 residues long. The CDR3 reads CASSLVLAGGAKETQYF. CDR3 bases: TGCGCCAGCAGCTTGGTACTAGCGGGTGGAGCTAAAGAGACCCAGTACTTC.

The chain has TRBV27 and TRBJ1-2; 7 nucleotides align to TRBD1. Trimming took 7 bases from V and 8 from J; bases not matched to a gene: 10. The CDR3 length is 13 residues. Germline CDR1 is MNHEY and CDR2 is SMNVEV (reference sequence). This CDR3 is CASTKQGMSGYTF. In DNA form, the CDR3 reads TGTGCCAGCACTAAACAGGGGATGAGCGGCTACACCTTC.

The chain employs TRBV13 and TRBJ2-3; D call uncertain. In germline, CDR1 is PRHDT, CDR2 FYEKMQ (reference sequence). CDR3 size: 11 residues. Trimming left V 7 bases short and J 1 base short, with 3 bases between. This CDR3 is CASTRTDTQYF. In nucleotides, the CDR3 is TGTGCCAGCACTCGCACAGATACGCAGTATTTT.

The V call is TRBV6-2 or TRBV6-3, the J call TRBJ2-5; 10 bases map to TRBD2. The CDR3 is 14 amino acids. Germline CDR1 is MNHEY and CDR2 is SVGEGT. V trimming: 0 bases; J trimming: 7 bases; junction bases outside the gene matches: 2. Written as DNA, the CDR3 is TGTGCCAGCAGTTACTCAAGCGGGGGGGTGACCCAGTACTTC. It translates to CASSYSSGGVTQYF.